This record looks at one TCR beta chain sequence and its context. These data come from a study of shared clonotypes between healthy human individuals. The CDR3 has 16 amino acids. Germline V CDR1 and CDR2: MNHEY, SMNVEV (reference sequence). The J segment lost 4 bases and the V segment lost 2 bases, leaving 7 bases of the junction unmatched. Profiling relied on immunoSEQ multiplex PCR, and the TCRdb table lists in-frame clones only, not all of them. Seen here are roughly 330,000 clones, 74% observed once, and the top ten hold over 9%. The sequence was collected from a man younger than 40 in good health. The sequenced material came from memory CD4+ T cells sorted from blood. The subset was: CD45RA-negative fraction. This chain joins TRBV27 and TRBJ2-4; 8 bases agree with TRBD2. CDR3 in amino acids: CASSLRGPGGKNIQYF. For the CDR3, the DNA is TGTGCCAGCAGTTTAAGGGGCCCGGGAGGGAAAAACATTCAGTACTTC.